The TCR beta chain under discussion was sequenced for a study of immune evolution from preneoplasia to lung adenocarcinoma. General study findings and limits: Clonality was highest in normal lung, lower in later-stage lesions apparently. From normal lung to invasive adenocarcinoma, top clone frequencies appeared to decrease.

After pathologic assessment, macro-dissection selected premalignant or tumor cells for extraction. V lost 5 bases to trimming and J lost 4 bases, with 12 bases between them. The CDR3 spans 14 residues. The V gene's germline CDR1 is SGHAT and CDR2 FQNNGV. On this clone itself: No antigen is known for it.

Sequencing used immunoSEQ multiplex PCR; TCRdb keeps in-frame clones, though not all of them. This sample has about 10,000 clones; 80% occur once, and the top ten carry roughly 4.5%. The sequence came from a person between 65 and 79 years old with lung adenocarcinoma. Some clones in this sample may be carry-over from other donors' samples. The specimen sequenced was FFPE minimally invasive lung adenocarcinoma tissue. The rearrangement joins TRBV11-2 to TRBJ2-1; D is possibly TRBD2 (6 bases). The CDR3 DNA sequence: TGTGCCAGCAGCCCTAGCGATAATTACAATGAGCAGTTCTTC. Translated: CASSPSDNYNEQFF.